This is a list of T cell receptor beta chains from one sample in a study of identical twins. Using its own MiXCR run on the 5' RACE reads, TCRdb lists one record per CDR3 protein. Seen here are some 1,600,000 distinct CDR3 sequences, around a third observed once, and the top ten hold 0.25% to 0.3%. Sequencing was performed on cord blood. The receptors were gathered from a newborn girl in good health. The CDR3 runs from the conserved cysteine through the conserved F or W. Fields, in order: D gene, clone size, V gene, J gene, CDR3 protein, CDR3 DNA. The D gene is left open where the match is weak. Where a row states a size, it is once, few, many or the class of an expanded clone; other rows omit it.

d_gene: .
abundance: few
v_gene: TRBV6-2/TRBV6-3
j_gene: TRBJ1-5
CDR3aa: CASRGYGTRVNQPQHF
CDR3nt: TGTGCCAGCAGGGGATACGGGACACGGGTCAATCAGCCCCAGCATTTT

d_gene: TRBD1
abundance: .
v_gene: TRBV20-1
j_gene: TRBJ1-4
CDR3aa: CSASVTGPNERLFF
CDR3nt: TGCAGTGCTAGTGTGACAGGGCCTAATGAAAGACTGTTTTTT

d_gene: .
abundance: .
v_gene: TRBV20-1
j_gene: TRBJ2-7
CDR3aa: CSSRRGYEQYF
CDR3nt: TGCAGCTCTCGCAGAGGCTACGAGCAGTACTTC

d_gene: .
abundance: few
v_gene: TRBV3-1
j_gene: TRBJ2-3
CDR3aa: CASSQQQSYTDTQYF
CDR3nt: TGTGCCAGCAGCCAACAACAGTCTTACACAGATACGCAGTATTTT

d_gene: TRBD2
abundance: few
v_gene: TRBV9
j_gene: TRBJ2-7
CDR3aa: CASSPLAGPGGEQYF
CDR3nt: TGTGCCAGCAGCCCTCTTGCGGGGCCGGGAGGCGAGCAGTACTTC

d_gene: .
abundance: .
v_gene: TRBV27
j_gene: TRBJ1-5
CDR3aa: CASSLWAGNQLQHF
CDR3nt: TGTGCCAGCAGTTTATGGGCAGGCAATCAGCTCCAGCATTTT

d_gene: .
abundance: .
v_gene: TRBV5-1
j_gene: TRBJ2-4
CDR3aa: CASSFPGTKNIQYF
CDR3nt: TGCGCCAGCAGCTTCCCCGGGACCAAAAACATTCAGTACTTC

d_gene: .
abundance: few
v_gene: TRBV7-2
j_gene: TRBJ2-1
CDR3aa: CASSLARWYRSGYYNEQFF
CDR3nt: TGTGCCAGCAGCTTAGCGCGGTGGTATCGTAGCGGCTACTACAATGAGCAGTTCTTC

d_gene: .
abundance: .
v_gene: TRBV21-1
j_gene: TRBJ2-1
CDR3aa: CASSKGVPDRGVNEQFF
CDR3nt: TGTGCCAGCAGCAAAGGGGTTCCAGACAGGGGGGTGAATGAGCAGTTCTTC

d_gene: .
abundance: many
v_gene: TRBV12-3/TRBV12-4
j_gene: TRBJ2-7
CDR3aa: CASSLHAGAWYEQYF
CDR3nt: TGTGCCAGCAGTTTACACGCGGGGGCATGGTACGAGCAGTACTTC

d_gene: TRBD2
abundance: few
v_gene: TRBV12-3/TRBV12-4
j_gene: TRBJ2-1
CDR3aa: CASSFLAGEGNEQFF
CDR3nt: TGTGCCAGCAGTTTTCTAGCGGGAGAGGGCAATGAGCAGTTCTTC

d_gene: TRBD1
abundance: .
v_gene: TRBV20-1
j_gene: TRBJ1-2
CDR3aa: CSARLTGGNYGYTF
CDR3nt: TGCAGTGCTAGATTGACAGGGGGCAACTATGGCTACACCTTC

d_gene: TRBD1
abundance: .
v_gene: TRBV5-1
j_gene: TRBJ1-1
CDR3aa: CASSLEGTERNTEAFF
CDR3nt: TGCGCCAGCAGTCTGGAGGGGACAGAGCGGAACACTGAAGCTTTCTTT

d_gene: TRBD2
abundance: .
v_gene: TRBV6-5
j_gene: TRBJ2-3
CDR3aa: CASSYPGGNTQYF
CDR3nt: TGTGCCAGCAGTTACCCGGGAGGGAATACGCAGTATTTT

d_gene: TRBD1
abundance: .
v_gene: TRBV7-9
j_gene: TRBJ1-2
CDR3aa: CASSLTGDADGYTF
CDR3nt: TGTGCCAGCAGCCTAACAGGGGACGCGGATGGCTACACCTTC

d_gene: TRBD2
abundance: .
v_gene: TRBV4-1
j_gene: TRBJ2-1
CDR3aa: CASSQDGSGRDYEQFF
CDR3nt: TGCGCCAGCAGCCAAGACGGAAGCGGGAGGGACTATGAGCAGTTCTTC

d_gene: TRBD2
abundance: .
v_gene: TRBV14
j_gene: TRBJ2-5
CDR3aa: CASSHTGTTYQETQYF
CDR3nt: TGTGCCAGCAGCCATACCGGGACTACATACCAAGAGACCCAGTACTTC

d_gene: .
abundance: .
v_gene: TRBV20-1
j_gene: TRBJ1-2
CDR3aa: CSARVRTLANYGYTF
CDR3nt: TGCAGTGCTAGAGTACGAACCCTAGCTAACTATGGCTACACCTTC

d_gene: .
abundance: .
v_gene: TRBV5-6
j_gene: TRBJ1-2
CDR3aa: CASSSDPGMIYGYTF
CDR3nt: TGTGCCAGCAGCTCCGACCCGGGGATGATCTATGGCTACACCTTC

d_gene: TRBD1
abundance: few
v_gene: TRBV30
j_gene: TRBJ2-1
CDR3aa: CAWWDREYNEQFF
CDR3nt: TGTGCCTGGTGGGACAGGGAGTACAATGAGCAGTTCTTC

d_gene: .
abundance: .
v_gene: TRBV11-2
j_gene: TRBJ2-7
CDR3aa: CASSLDLGGADEQYF
CDR3nt: TGTGCCAGCAGCTTAGATCTGGGGGGCGCGGACGAGCAGTACTTC

d_gene: .
abundance: .
v_gene: TRBV24-1
j_gene: TRBJ2-3
CDR3aa: CATSDPRAPDTQYF
CDR3nt: TGTGCCACCAGTGATCCCCGGGCCCCAGATACGCAGTATTTT

d_gene: .
abundance: .
v_gene: TRBV4-1
j_gene: TRBJ2-1
CDR3aa: CASSQDRRTFPGNERFF
CDR3nt: TGCGCCAGCAGCCAAGATCGGAGGACCTTCCCAGGCAATGAGCGGTTCTTC

d_gene: TRBD1
abundance: .
v_gene: TRBV20-1
j_gene: TRBJ1-5
CDR3aa: CSAYDRGSRRLQPQHF
CDR3nt: TGCAGTGCTTACGACAGGGGGTCTCGTCGGTTGCAGCCCCAGCATTTT

d_gene: .
abundance: .
v_gene: TRBV12-3/TRBV12-4
j_gene: TRBJ1-5
CDR3aa: CASSSPRPDQPQHF
CDR3nt: TGTGCCAGCAGTTCCCCCCGACCAGATCAGCCCCAGCATTTT

d_gene: .
abundance: .
v_gene: TRBV20-1
j_gene: TRBJ2-7
CDR3aa: CSARWLAPYYEQYF
CDR3nt: TGCAGTGCTAGATGGTTAGCCCCTTACTACGAGCAGTACTTC

d_gene: TRBD1
abundance: .
v_gene: TRBV4-2
j_gene: TRBJ2-3
CDR3aa: CASSREDRGRTDTQYF
CDR3nt: TGTGCCAGCAGCCGAGAGGACAGGGGGCGGACAGATACGCAGTATTTT

d_gene: .
abundance: .
v_gene: TRBV14
j_gene: TRBJ2-3
CDR3aa: CASSQVAVTTTDTQYF
CDR3nt: TGTGCCAGCAGCCAAGTGGCCGTCACTACAACAGATACGCAGTATTTT

d_gene: .
abundance: few
v_gene: TRBV27
j_gene: TRBJ1-1
CDR3aa: CASSPSGASNTEAFF
CDR3nt: TGTGCCAGCAGTCCCTCTGGGGCTTCGAACACTGAAGCTTTCTTT

d_gene: TRBD2
abundance: .
v_gene: TRBV28
j_gene: TRBJ2-7
CDR3aa: CASTAGAEQYF
CDR3nt: TGTGCCAGCACAGCGGGAGCCGAGCAGTACTTC

d_gene: TRBD2
abundance: few
v_gene: TRBV2
j_gene: TRBJ2-1
CDR3aa: CASRATSGGSYNEQFF
CDR3nt: TGTGCCAGCAGGGCCACTAGCGGGGGGTCCTACAATGAGCAGTTCTTC

d_gene: TRBD1
abundance: .
v_gene: TRBV25-1
j_gene: TRBJ2-4
CDR3aa: CASSRPGTGHDIQYF
CDR3nt: TGTGCCAGCAGTCGTCCGGGGACAGGGCATGACATTCAGTACTTC

d_gene: TRBD2
abundance: .
v_gene: TRBV20-1
j_gene: TRBJ2-3
CDR3aa: CSAPWRGGTDTQYF
CDR3nt: TGCAGTGCCCCCTGGCGGGGGGGCACAGATACGCAGTATTTT

d_gene: .
abundance: few
v_gene: TRBV28
j_gene: TRBJ1-2
CDR3aa: CASSSVGTYGYTF
CDR3nt: TGTGCCAGCAGTTCAGTAGGGACCTATGGCTACACCTTC

d_gene: .
abundance: few
v_gene: TRBV28
j_gene: TRBJ2-4
CDR3aa: CASSFFAKNIQYF
CDR3nt: TGTGCCAGCAGTTTCTTCGCCAAAAACATTCAGTACTTC

d_gene: TRBD2
abundance: .
v_gene: TRBV14
j_gene: TRBJ2-1
CDR3aa: CASSQDEGLAGTNEQFF
CDR3nt: TGTGCCAGCAGCCAAGATGAGGGACTAGCGGGAACAAATGAGCAGTTCTTC

d_gene: .
abundance: few
v_gene: TRBV20-1
j_gene: TRBJ2-1
CDR3aa: CSGGGATARYNEQFF
CDR3nt: TGCAGTGGGGGGGGGGCGACTGCCCGCTACAATGAGCAGTTCTTC

d_gene: TRBD2
abundance: .
v_gene: TRBV9
j_gene: TRBJ2-1
CDR3aa: CARSVAGWPGNEQFF
CDR3nt: TGTGCCAGGAGCGTAGCGGGTTGGCCAGGGAATGAGCAGTTCTTC

d_gene: TRBD1
abundance: .
v_gene: TRBV20-1
j_gene: TRBJ1-1
CDR3aa: CSAGQGAQMNTEAFF
CDR3nt: TGCAGCGCAGGCCAGGGGGCTCAAATGAACACTGAAGCTTTCTTT

d_gene: .
abundance: few
v_gene: TRBV20-1
j_gene: TRBJ1-2
CDR3aa: CSASPPNGGYTF
CDR3nt: TGCAGTGCTAGCCCTCCAAATGGTGGCTACACCTTC

d_gene: .
abundance: few
v_gene: TRBV3-1
j_gene: TRBJ2-5
CDR3aa: CASSQDPLLQETQYF
CDR3nt: TGTGCCAGCAGCCAAGATCCCCTCCTTCAAGAGACCCAGTACTTC

d_gene: TRBD2
abundance: .
v_gene: TRBV3-1
j_gene: TRBJ2-7
CDR3aa: CASSHRLAGDVRNEQYF
CDR3nt: TGTGCCAGCAGCCATCGACTAGCGGGGGACGTAAGGAACGAGCAGTACTTC

d_gene: TRBD1
abundance: .
v_gene: TRBV4-2
j_gene: TRBJ2-7
CDR3aa: CASSQARDRRETNEQYF
CDR3nt: TGTGCCAGCAGCCAGGCCCGGGACAGGCGAGAAACCAATGAGCAGTACTTC

d_gene: TRBD2
abundance: few
v_gene: TRBV9
j_gene: TRBJ2-1
CDR3aa: CASSGVAGGNEQFF
CDR3nt: TGTGCCAGCAGCGGAGTAGCGGGAGGCAATGAGCAGTTCTTC

d_gene: TRBD1
abundance: .
v_gene: TRBV7-2
j_gene: TRBJ2-7
CDR3aa: CASSQGGQGGEQYF
CDR3nt: TGTGCCAGCAGCCAGGGGGGACAGGGGGGCGAGCAGTACTTC

d_gene: .
abundance: .
v_gene: TRBV20-1
j_gene: TRBJ2-3
CDR3aa: CSAVPYTDTQYF
CDR3nt: TGCAGTGCTGTACCTTACACAGATACGCAGTATTTT

d_gene: .
abundance: .
v_gene: TRBV11-2
j_gene: TRBJ1-2
CDR3aa: CASSLGGGRDGYTF
CDR3nt: TGTGCCAGCAGCTTAGGTGGGGGGCGAGATGGCTACACCTTC

d_gene: .
abundance: few
v_gene: TRBV27
j_gene: TRBJ2-1
CDR3aa: CASSLYPWGGVYNEQFF
CDR3nt: TGTGCCAGCAGTTTATATCCTTGGGGTGGGGTCTACAATGAGCAGTTCTTC

d_gene: .
abundance: .
v_gene: TRBV6-6
j_gene: TRBJ1-6
CDR3aa: CASSYRTSRGSPLHF
CDR3nt: TGTGCCAGCAGTTATCGGACCTCACGAGGCTCACCCCTCCACTTT

d_gene: .
abundance: .
v_gene: TRBV19
j_gene: TRBJ1-1
CDR3aa: CASSIGDGRPREAFF
CDR3nt: TGTGCCAGTAGTATAGGTGACGGTCGACCCAGAGAAGCTTTCTTT

d_gene: .
abundance: once
v_gene: TRBV5-1
j_gene: TRBJ2-1
CDR3aa: CASSLVGGTYNEPFF
CDR3nt: TGCGCCAGCAGCTTGGTAGGGGGTACCTACAATGAGCCGTTCTTC

d_gene: .
abundance: .
v_gene: TRBV7-9
j_gene: TRBJ2-7
CDR3aa: CASSFQPSSYEQYF
CDR3nt: TGTGCCAGCAGCTTCCAGCCTTCCTCCTACGAGCAGTACTTC

d_gene: .
abundance: .
v_gene: TRBV25-1
j_gene: TRBJ2-5
CDR3aa: CASSSPGEETQYF
CDR3nt: TGTGCCAGCAGTTCCCCAGGGGAGGAGACCCAGTACTTC

d_gene: .
abundance: .
v_gene: TRBV2
j_gene: TRBJ2-1
CDR3aa: CASSGDPNLSSYNEQFF
CDR3nt: TGTGCCAGCAGTGGGGACCCAAACCTGAGCTCCTACAATGAGCAGTTCTTC

d_gene: .
abundance: .
v_gene: TRBV3-1
j_gene: TRBJ2-3
CDR3aa: CASSHVGARTDTQYF
CDR3nt: TGTGCCAGCAGCCATGTTGGGGCACGCACAGATACGCAGTATTTT